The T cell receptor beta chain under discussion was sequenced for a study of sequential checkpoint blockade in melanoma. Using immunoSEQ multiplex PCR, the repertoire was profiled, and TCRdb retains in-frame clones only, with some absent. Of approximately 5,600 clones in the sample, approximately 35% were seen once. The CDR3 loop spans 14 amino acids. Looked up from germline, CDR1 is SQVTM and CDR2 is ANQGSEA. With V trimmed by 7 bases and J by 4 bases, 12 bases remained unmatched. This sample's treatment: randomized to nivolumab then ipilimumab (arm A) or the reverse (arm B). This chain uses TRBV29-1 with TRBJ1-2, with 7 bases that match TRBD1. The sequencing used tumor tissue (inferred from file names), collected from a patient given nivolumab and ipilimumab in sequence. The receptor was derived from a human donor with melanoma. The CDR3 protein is CSALTLGQSYGYTF. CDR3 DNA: TGCAGCGCTCTGACCTTGGGACAGAGCTATGGCTACACCTTC.